These 31 T cell receptor beta chains were sequenced from one sample in a study of beta chain features in type 1 diabetes. Reverse transcribing all isolated RNA meant expressed TCRB transcripts were sequenced. TCRdb keeps only in-frame clones here, not all; method: immunoSEQ multiplex PCR. Among 280,000 or so clones listed, 14% to 15% were seen once. What these receptors recognize is not known. Study-level points and caveats: When Type 1 diabetes patients were examined, their TCRB CDR3s proved moderately but significantly shorter in all four CD4+ subsets.

The sequencing input was naive CD4+ T cells from blood. Receptors were obtained from a young man with type 1 diabetes.

This clone was found a few times. The chain carries TRBV18 and TRBJ2-5; 9 nucleotides line up with TRBD1. After removal of 3 bases from V and 5 bases from J, the junction contained 13 bases not matched to a gene. The CDR3 covers 17 residues. Germline V lookup: CDR1 KGHSH, CDR2 LQKENI. In DNA, the CDR3 is TGTGCCAGCTCACCTGGGACAGGGTCATCTATGACGGAGACCCAGTACTTC. Translation: CASSPGTGSSMTETQYF.

This clone was detected only a few times. The V call is TRBV11-2, the J call TRBJ2-1; 11 bases match TRBD1. In germline, CDR1 is SGHAT, CDR2 FQNNGV. V shed 4 bases and J 7 bases; nucleotides not matched to a gene: 6. The CDR3 consists of 15 residues. CDR3 sequence (DNA): TGTGCCAGCAGCTCACTGGACAGGGGGCTTAATGAGCAGTTCTTC. Protein sequence: CASSSLDRGLNEQFF.

The chain uses TRBV18 and TRBJ1-2; 7 bases are shared with TRBD1. The CDR3 runs 13 residues. CDR1 and CDR2 (germline): KGHSH, LQKENI. J lost 14 bases, V lost 2 bases, and 11 bases had no gene match. The CDR3 region has the DNA TGTGCCAGCTCACCATCGCCGGGACAGAAGTTTACCTTC. This gives the protein CASSPSPGQKFTF.

This chain uses TRBV9 with TRBJ2-2; 7 bases match TRBD2. There are 14 residues in the CDR3. Germline assignment: CDR1 SGDLS and CDR2 YYNGEE. Unmatched junction bases numbered 4, after V lost 0 bases and J lost 8 bases. The CDR3: CASSVAAGRGELFF. CDR3 nucleotide sequence: TGTGCCAGCAGCGTAGCAGCGGGGCGGGGGGAGCTGTTTTTT.

This clone was found a few times. V usage is TRBV7-2 and J usage is TRBJ1-6, with no clear D. Trimming removed 4 bases from V and 0 bases from J, with 13 bases in between. The CDR3 covers 17 residues. Per the germline V gene, CDR1 is SGHTA and CDR2 is FQGNSA. The CDR3 DNA follows: TGTGCCAGCAGCTCTAGTCCTCCGTCCTCCTATAATTCACCCCTCCACTTT. It codes for CASSSSPPSSYNSPLHF.

The chain has TRBV9 and TRBJ2-3; 8 nucleotides match TRBD1. V lost 3 bases, J lost 4 bases, and 4 bases stayed unmatched. Germline V gene data show CDR1 as SGDLS and CDR2 as YYNGEE. CDR3 length equals 14 residues. The CDR3 DNA follows: TGTGCCAGCAGCGAGACAGGGGTTGCAGATACGCAGTATTTT. Its translation is CASSETGVADTQYF.

This clone occurred a few times. This chain links TRBV28 with TRBJ2-1; 11 bases are shared with TRBD1. The CDR3 runs to 17 residues. V shed 6 bases, J shed 1 base, and the junction held 8 bases outside the gene matches. CDR1 is MDHEN, CDR2 SYDVKM, per germline. The chain's CDR3 is CASSSPGTGGSYNEQFF. In nucleotides, the CDR3 is TGTGCCAGCAGCAGCCCCGGGACAGGGGGGTCCTACAATGAGCAGTTCTTC.

This clone came up a few times. Other DNA variants within this sample encode the same CDR3. The V call is TRBV29-1, the J call TRBJ1-5, with D uncertain. The germline V gene encodes CDR1 SQVTM and CDR2 ANQGSEA. The CDR3 has 12 residues. Trimming pared 4 bases from V and 1 base from J, leaving 5 bases between. CDR3 amino acids: CSVGGSNQPQHF. The CDR3 region has the DNA TGCAGCGTTGGAGGGAGCAATCAGCCCCAGCATTTT.

V is TRBV19 and J is TRBJ1-5; D may be TRBD1 (5 bases). The CDR3 is made up of 14 amino acids. V was trimmed by 9 bases and J by 7 bases, leaving 19 bases between them. Germline V lookup: CDR1 LNHDA, CDR2 SQIVND (reference sequence). CDR3 DNA: TGTGCCAGACCGCCGGGGGAAAAATTACAGCCCCAGCATTTT. Its protein product is CARPPGEKLQPQHF.

This clone was counted between two and nine times. This chain uses TRBV5-1 with TRBJ2-5; TRBD1 matches at 12 bases. The trim removed 2 bases at V and 4 bases at J, leaving 3 bases unmatched. This CDR3 has 15 amino acids. Germline V gives CDR1 SGHRS, CDR2 YFSETQ. The CDR3 nucleotides read TGCGCCAGCAGCTTCGGGGACAGGGGGCCAGAGACCCAGTACTTC. This translates into CASSFGDRGPETQYF.

This clone turned up a few times. The rearrangement joins TRBV5-1 to TRBJ1-2; the D is unclear. Germline V gene data show CDR1 as SGHRS and CDR2 as YFSETQ. V shed 4 bases and J shed 4 bases, with 17 bases lying between them. This CDR3 spans 15 amino acids. The CDR3 nucleotides read TGCGCCAGCAGCCCGGAGGTATGGGGAGCCTATGGCTACACCTTC. It codes for CASSPEVWGAYGYTF.

The chain combines TRBV30 with TRBJ1-2, with D maybe TRBD1 (5 bases). This CDR3 is 13 amino acids long. The germline gives CDR1 GTSNPN, CDR2 SVGIG (reference sequence). The V gene lost 3 bases and the J gene lost 6 bases, with 14 bases spanning the gap. DNA of the CDR3: TGTGCCTGGAGGGGGGGTTATGCCCATGGCTACACCTTC. This translates into CAWRGGYAHGYTF.

In its sample, this clone was seen a few times. The chain has TRBV11-2 and TRBJ2-3, with 8 bases fitting TRBD2. CDR3 length: 15 amino acids. CDR1 and CDR2 from the germline V gene are SGHAT and FQNNGV. With V trimmed by 4 bases and J by 1 base, 4 bases remained unmatched. The CDR3 protein is CASSSLTSGTDTQYF. CDR3 coding DNA: TGTGCCAGCAGCTCCTTGACTAGCGGCACAGATACGCAGTATTTT.

V and J are TRBV6-6 and TRBJ2-3, with D tentatively TRBD2 (6 bases). V lost 0 bases and J lost 4, with 11 bases in between. From germline, CDR1 is MNHNY and CDR2 SVGAGI (reference sequence). The CDR3 contains 15 residues. The CDR3 region has the DNA TGTGCCAGCAGTTACTCGAGGCGGGGTTCAGATACGCAGTATTTT. Translating it yields CASSYSRRGSDTQYF.

The chain joins TRBV6-5 to TRBJ1-6; D perhaps matches TRBD1 (6 bases). There are 15 residues in the CDR3. Germline V lookup: CDR1 MNHEY, CDR2 SVGAGI. V lost 0 bases to trimming and J lost 9 bases, with 12 bases between them. CDR3 loop: CASSYSLGGGSPLHF. The CDR3 region has the DNA TGTGCCAGCAGTTACTCCCTAGGGGGTGGTTCACCCCTCCACTTT.

This clone was observed a few times. V usage is TRBV29-1 and J usage is TRBJ1-1; maybe TRBD1 (5 bases). Germline V gene lookup returns CDR1 SQVTM and CDR2 ANQGSEA. The ends were cut back, 4 bases at V and 3 bases at J, with 6 bases in the middle. CDR3 length: 11 amino acids. CDR3 bases: TGCAGCGTTGGGGGCGACACTGAAGCTTTCTTT. Its translation: CSVGGDTEAFF.

The chain carries TRBV27 and TRBJ1-2, with D tentatively TRBD1 (6 bases). In germline, CDR1 is MNHEY, CDR2 SMNVEV (reference sequence). V was trimmed by 8 bases and J by 2 bases, leaving 18 bases between them. The CDR3 is made up of 15 amino acids. The CDR3 sequence is CASAGQSPVNYGYTF. The CDR3 DNA follows: TGTGCCAGCGCCGGACAGTCCCCCGTCAACTATGGCTACACCTTC.

The gene calls are TRBV18 and TRBJ1-6; D is ambiguous. Germline V gives CDR1 KGHSH, CDR2 LQKENI. The CDR3 runs to 14 residues. The V gene lost 6 bases and the J gene lost 6 bases, with 12 bases spanning the gap. CDR3 protein: CASSPQHPNSPLHF. DNA for the CDR3: TGTGCCAGCTCGCCGCAACACCCTAATTCACCCCTCCACTTT.

This clone has more than one count but fewer than ten. The J gene is TRBJ2-3, the V gene TRBV29-1; 10 nucleotides align to TRBD2. The CDR3 runs 12 residues. Looked up from germline, CDR1 is SQVTM and CDR2 is ANQGSEA. The junction had 3 bases not matched to a gene; V was cut back by 8 bases and J by 4 bases. The CDR3 sequence is CSSGLAADTQYF. In nucleotides, the CDR3 is TGCAGCTCAGGACTAGCGGCAGATACGCAGTATTTT.

V and J are TRBV7-2 and TRBJ2-5; weak D call: TRBD2 (6 bases). The germline V and J ends were trimmed by 7 bases and 2 bases, with 20 bases remaining between them. The germline gives CDR1 SGHTA, CDR2 FQGNSA. The CDR3 consists of 16 residues. As DNA, the CDR3 is TGTGCCAGCACCAAACTTGGGGCGGGGATTCAAGAGACCCAGTACTTC. Translation: CASTKLGAGIQETQYF.

The rearrangement uses TRBV28 and TRBJ2-7; 8 positions match TRBD1. V trimming: 6 bases; J trimming: 3 bases; junction bases outside the gene matches: 16. Per the germline V gene, CDR1 is MDHEN and CDR2 is SYDVKM. CDR3 length equals 17 residues. The CDR3 here is CASSSLTGVPGDYEQYF. In DNA form, the CDR3 reads TGTGCCAGCAGCTCTCTGACAGGGGTCCCCGGGGACTACGAGCAGTACTTC. Combining the CDR3 with reference TRBV28 and TRBJ2-7 gives the whole variable domain DVKVTQSSRYLVKRTGEKVFLECVQDMDHENMFWYRQDPGLGLRLIYFSYDVKMKEKGDIPEGYSVSREKKERFSLILESASTNQTSMYLCASSSLTGVPGDYEQYFGPGTRLTVT.

This clone was counted a few times. V gene TRBV21-1 combines with J gene TRBJ1-5. TRBV21-1 is an annotated pseudogene. The CDR3 runs to 12 residues. CDR3 region: CASSRVHQPQHF. CDR3 coding DNA: TGTGCCAGCAGCAGAGTTCATCAGCCCCAGCATTTT.

In its sample, this clone was seen a few times. The V call is TRBV2, the J call TRBJ2-2; the match to TRBD2 covers 8 bases. CDR3 length: 14 amino acids. Germline CDR1 and CDR2: SNHLY and FYNNEI. V was clipped by 8 bases and J by 1 base; unmatched bases: 3. The chain's CDR3 is CASRGGRNTGELFF. CDR3 DNA: TGTGCCAGCCGGGGGGGACGGAACACCGGGGAGCTGTTTTTT.

This clone has a handful of counts. The J gene is TRBJ2-1, the V gene TRBV28; the match to TRBD2 covers 9 bases. V shed 0 bases and J 3 bases; nucleotides not matched to a gene: 3. This CDR3 is 16 amino acids long. Germline values: CDR1 MDHEN, CDR2 SYDVKM. The DNA of the CDR3 is TGTGCCAGCAGTTTATGGAGTAGCGGGAGCTACAATGAGCAGTTCTTC. Protein sequence: CASSLWSSGSYNEQFF.

This chain uses TRBV28 with TRBJ2-7, with 8 nucleotides matching TRBD2. The CDR3 totals 17 residues. CDR1 and CDR2 (germline): MDHEN, SYDVKM. V gave up 6 bases and J gave up 0 bases; unmatched junction bases: 13. CDR3 coding DNA: TGTGCCAGCAGCCAGGGACTAGTTCCCTTTAGCTCCTACGAGCAGTACTTC. It is translated as CASSQGLVPFSSYEQYF.

There are a few counts of this clone. This chain joins TRBV30 and TRBJ1-2; D is unresolved. The CDR3 consists of 14 residues. V gave up 0 bases and J gave up 5 bases, with 13 bases separating them. Germline CDR1 GTSNPN, CDR2 SVGIG (reference sequence). The CDR3 DNA sequence: TGTGCCTGGAGTGTAGGCCAGTGGAGATATGGCTACACCTTC. Amino acid sequence: CAWSVGQWRYGYTF.

The rearrangement links TRBV18 to TRBJ1-2; D remains unclear. CDR1 is KGHSH, CDR2 LQKENI, per germline. This CDR3 has 15 amino acids. Trimming removed 0 bases at V and 4 bases at J, with 12 bases between. In DNA, the CDR3 is TGTGCCAGCTCACCACCGCTCAGTGACTTCTATGGCTACACCTTC. Protein sequence: CASSPPLSDFYGYTF. Looking up the rest from reference TRBV18 and TRBJ1-2 gives the full variable domain: NAGVMQNPRHLVRRRGQEARLRCSPMKGHSHVYWYRQLPEEGLKFMVYLQKENIIDESGMPKERFSAEFPKEGPSILRIQQVVRGDSAAYFCASSPPLSDFYGYTFGSGTRLTVV.

This clone occurred a few times. The chain carries TRBV28 and TRBJ2-7; no reliable D call. This CDR3 comprises 11 residues. V gave up 6 bases and J gave up 3 bases, with 6 bases separating them. Germline loops: CDR1 MDHEN, CDR2 SYDVKM. The CDR3 is CASSYYYEQYF. For the CDR3, the DNA is TGTGCCAGCAGCTACTACTACGAGCAGTACTTC.

This chain uses TRBV2 with TRBJ1-6; tentatively, D is TRBD1 (5 bases). The V gene's germline CDR1 is SNHLY and CDR2 FYNNEI. This CDR3 region has 14 residues. Trimming pared 6 bases from V and 6 bases from J, leaving 12 bases between. The CDR3 coding sequence is TGTGCCAGCAGGCCCGGGACTTCTAATTCACCCCTCCACTTT. It is translated as CASRPGTSNSPLHF. The entire variable domain, with the rest obtained from reference TRBV2 and TRBJ1-6, is as follows: EPEVTQTPSHQVTQMGQEVILRCVPISNHLYFYWYRQILGQKVEFLVSFYNNEISEKSEIFDDQFSVERPDGSNFTLKIRSTKLEDSAMYFCASRPGTSNSPLHFGNGTRLTVT.

Only a few counts were recorded for this clone. CDR3 DNA sequence: TGTGCCAGCAGCCAAGGGGGACTAGCGGGAAGAAACGAGCAGTACTTC. This gives the protein CASSQGGLAGRNEQYF. The chain has TRBV4-2 and TRBJ2-7, with TRBD2 identical over 13 bases. CDR1 and CDR2 (germline): LGHNA, YNFKEQ. J was trimmed by 5 bases and V by 1 base; bases with no gene match: 5. The CDR3 spans 16 residues.

This clone has a handful of counts. V usage is TRBV11-2 and J usage is TRBJ2-3; 7 nucleotides match TRBD2. With V trimmed by 6 bases and J by 5 bases, 14 bases remained unmatched. The CDR3 is 16 residues long. From germline, CDR1 is SGHAT and CDR2 FQNNGV. The CDR3 spells CASREGLAARVDTQYF. For the CDR3, the DNA is TGTGCCAGCAGAGAGGGGCTAGCGGCTAGAGTAGATACGCAGTATTTT. Variable domain in full (rest from reference TRBV11-2 and TRBJ2-3): EAGVAQSPRYKIIEKRQSVAFWCNPISGHATLYWYQQILGQGPKLLIQFQNNGVVDDSQLPKDRFSAERLKGVDSTLKIQPAKLEDSAVYLCASREGLAARVDTQYFGPGTRLTVL.